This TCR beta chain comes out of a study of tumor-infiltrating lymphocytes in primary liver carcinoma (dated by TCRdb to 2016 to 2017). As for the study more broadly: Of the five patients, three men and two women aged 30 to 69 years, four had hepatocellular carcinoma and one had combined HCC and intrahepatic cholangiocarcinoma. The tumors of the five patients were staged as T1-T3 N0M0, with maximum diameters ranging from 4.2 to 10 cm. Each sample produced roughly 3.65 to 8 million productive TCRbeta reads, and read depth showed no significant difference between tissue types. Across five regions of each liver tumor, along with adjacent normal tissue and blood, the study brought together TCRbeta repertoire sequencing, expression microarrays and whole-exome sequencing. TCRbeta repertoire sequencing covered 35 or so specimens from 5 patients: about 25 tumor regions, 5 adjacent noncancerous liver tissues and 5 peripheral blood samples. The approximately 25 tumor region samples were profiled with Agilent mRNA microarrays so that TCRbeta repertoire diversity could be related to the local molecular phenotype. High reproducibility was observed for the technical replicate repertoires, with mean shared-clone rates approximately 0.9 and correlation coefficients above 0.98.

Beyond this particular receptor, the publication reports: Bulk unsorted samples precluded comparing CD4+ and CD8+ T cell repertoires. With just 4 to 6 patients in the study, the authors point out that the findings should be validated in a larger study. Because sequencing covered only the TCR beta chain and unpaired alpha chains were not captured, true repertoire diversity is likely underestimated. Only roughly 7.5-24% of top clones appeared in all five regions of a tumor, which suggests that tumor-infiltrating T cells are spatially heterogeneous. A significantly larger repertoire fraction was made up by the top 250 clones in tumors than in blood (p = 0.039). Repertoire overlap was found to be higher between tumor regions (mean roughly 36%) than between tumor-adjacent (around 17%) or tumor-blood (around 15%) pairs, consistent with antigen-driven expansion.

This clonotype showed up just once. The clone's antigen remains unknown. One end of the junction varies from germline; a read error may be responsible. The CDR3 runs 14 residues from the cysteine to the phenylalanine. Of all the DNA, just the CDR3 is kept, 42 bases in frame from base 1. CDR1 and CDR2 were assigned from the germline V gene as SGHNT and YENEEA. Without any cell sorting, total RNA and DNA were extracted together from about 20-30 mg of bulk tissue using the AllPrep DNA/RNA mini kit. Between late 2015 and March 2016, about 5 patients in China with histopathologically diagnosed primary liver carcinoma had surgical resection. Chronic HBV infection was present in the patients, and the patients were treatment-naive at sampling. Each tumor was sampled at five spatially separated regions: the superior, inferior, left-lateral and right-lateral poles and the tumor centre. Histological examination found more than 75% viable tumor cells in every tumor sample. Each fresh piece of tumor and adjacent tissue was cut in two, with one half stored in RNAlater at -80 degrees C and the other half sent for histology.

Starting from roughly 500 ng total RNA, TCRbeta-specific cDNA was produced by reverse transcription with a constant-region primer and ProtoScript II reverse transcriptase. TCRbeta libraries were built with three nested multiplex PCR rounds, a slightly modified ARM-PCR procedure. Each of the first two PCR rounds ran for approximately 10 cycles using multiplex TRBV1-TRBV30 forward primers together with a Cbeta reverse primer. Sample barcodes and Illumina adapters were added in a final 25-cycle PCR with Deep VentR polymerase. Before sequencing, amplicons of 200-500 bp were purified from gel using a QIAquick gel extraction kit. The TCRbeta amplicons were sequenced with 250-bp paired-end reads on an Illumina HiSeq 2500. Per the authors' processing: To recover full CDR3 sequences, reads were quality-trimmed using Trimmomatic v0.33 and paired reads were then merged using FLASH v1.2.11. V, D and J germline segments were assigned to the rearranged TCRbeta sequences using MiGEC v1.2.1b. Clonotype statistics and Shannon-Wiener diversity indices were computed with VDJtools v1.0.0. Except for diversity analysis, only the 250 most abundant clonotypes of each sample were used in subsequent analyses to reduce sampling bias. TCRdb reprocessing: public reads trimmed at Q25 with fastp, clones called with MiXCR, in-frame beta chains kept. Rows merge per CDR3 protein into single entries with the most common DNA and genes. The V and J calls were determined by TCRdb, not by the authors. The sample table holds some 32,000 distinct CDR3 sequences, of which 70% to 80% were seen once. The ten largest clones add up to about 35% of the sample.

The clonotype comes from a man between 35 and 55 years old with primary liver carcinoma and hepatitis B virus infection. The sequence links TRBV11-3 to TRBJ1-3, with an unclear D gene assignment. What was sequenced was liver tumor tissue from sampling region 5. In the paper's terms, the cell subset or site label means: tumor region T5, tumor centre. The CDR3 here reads CASSLYGAGDTIYF. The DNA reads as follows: TGTGCCAGCAGCTTATACGGCGCTGGAGACACCATATATTTC. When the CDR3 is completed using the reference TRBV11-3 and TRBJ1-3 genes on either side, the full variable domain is EAGVVQSPRYKIIEKKQPVAFWCNPISGHNTLYWYLQNLGQGPELLIRYENEEAVDDSQLPKDRFSAERLKGVDSTLKIQPAELGDSAVYLCASSLYGAGDTIYFGEGSWLTVV.